This T cell receptor beta chain was observed in a study of T cell repertoires in cytomegalovirus infection. Study-level background: As its CMV epitopes, the study selected recently identified HLA-C-restricted and well-studied HLA-B-restricted targets. Evidence of both CMV infection and a matching HLA type came from public TCR beta signatures.

This clonotype has only a few counts. No antigen is known for it. Study-level points and caveats: Clonotypes of TCR beta that were HLA-C-restricted and CMV-specific dominated the ex vivo response.

TCRdb ran MiXCR on the reads and lists one entry per CDR3 protein. Here the sample spans about 47,000 distinct CDR3 sequences, under 20% being singletons. Germline V CDR1 and CDR2: SGHTA, FQGTGA. CDR3 length: 12 amino acids. Trimming cost V 4 bases and J 8 bases; bases outside gene matches: 2. The TCR was taken from a human donor in good health (CMV status not recorded). Some clones in this sample may be carry-over from other donors' samples. The sample consisted of CD8+ T cells from cultured PBMCs, taken from culture after CMV antigen stimulation. J is TRBJ2-1 and V is TRBV7-3, with 7 bases aligning to TRBD2. CDR3 sequence reads: CASSSAGHEQFF. The CDR3 bases are TGTGCCAGCAGCTCAGCGGGACATGAGCAGTTCTTC.